These T cell receptor beta chains were read from a single sample in a study of somatic mutations in cytotoxic T cells in rheumatoid arthritis. The assay was immunoSEQ multiplex PCR, and TCRdb's table has in-frame clones only and misses some. Seen here are 35,000 to 40,000 clones, more than 80% observed once, and the top ten hold more than 2.5%. The sample was CD8+ T cells sorted from blood. The receptors come from a middle-aged man in good health. The conserved cysteine and the conserved F or W are not part of the CDR3 here. Each record gives: V gene, J gene, CDR3 protein.

V gene: TRBV6-5; J gene: TRBJ2-7; CDR3 protein: ASSYSHGMGIYEQY
V gene: TRBV28; J gene: TRBJ2-7; CDR3 protein: ASSMEGGGFYEQY
V gene: TRBV5-1; J gene: TRBJ1-6; CDR3 protein: ASSLGAGSASPLH
V gene: TRBV5-1; J gene: TRBJ2-7; CDR3 protein: ATPTGTSGAYEQY
V gene: TRBV4-1; J gene: TRBJ2-7; CDR3 protein: ASSQTSGMYEQY
V gene: TRBV7-9; J gene: TRBJ1-4; CDR3 protein: ASSGLSLRDELF
V gene: TRBV7-3; J gene: TRBJ2-5; CDR3 protein: ASSFRDGTQETQY
V gene: TRBV2; J gene: TRBJ2-1; CDR3 protein: ASIGWTNYNEQF
V gene: TRBV9; J gene: TRBJ2-5; CDR3 protein: ASSSPWAETQY
V gene: TRBV6-5; J gene: TRBJ2-1; CDR3 protein: ASSSGLADEQF
V gene: TRBV2; J gene: TRBJ2-7; CDR3 protein: ASGLRVGYEQY
V gene: TRBV7-6; J gene: TRBJ1-1; CDR3 protein: ASSLDPGNTEAF
V gene: TRBV7-8; J gene: TRBJ2-1; CDR3 protein: ASSLELASYNEQF
V gene: TRBV6-4; J gene: TRBJ2-1; CDR3 protein: ASSDGTSDYNEQF